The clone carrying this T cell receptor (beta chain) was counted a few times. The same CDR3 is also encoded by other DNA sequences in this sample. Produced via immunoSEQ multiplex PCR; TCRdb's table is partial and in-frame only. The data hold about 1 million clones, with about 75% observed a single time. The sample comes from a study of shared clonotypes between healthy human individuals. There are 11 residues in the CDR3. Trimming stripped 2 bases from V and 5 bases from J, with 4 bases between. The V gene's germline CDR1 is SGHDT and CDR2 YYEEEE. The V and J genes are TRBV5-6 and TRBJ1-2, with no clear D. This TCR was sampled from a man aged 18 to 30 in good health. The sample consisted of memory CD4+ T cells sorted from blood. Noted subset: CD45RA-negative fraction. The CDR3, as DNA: TGTGCCAGCAGCTTTGGGTATGGCTACACCTTC. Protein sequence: CASSFGYGYTF. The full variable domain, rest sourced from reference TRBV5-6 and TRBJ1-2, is DAGVTQSPTHLIKTRGQQVTLRCSPKSGHDTVSWYQQALGQGPQFIFQYYEEEERQRGNFPDRFSGHQFPNYSSELNVNALLLGDSALYLCASSFGYGYTFGSGTRLTVV.